This entry lists 4 T cell receptor beta chains sequenced from one sample in a study of CD8+ T cells in alopecia areata. RNA, once extracted, was reverse transcribed into cDNA for use as the sequencing template. Assay: immunoSEQ multiplex PCR; the TCRdb copy retains only in-frame clones and omits some. The sample has 150,000 to 180,000 clones, about 50% seen once; the top ten hold around 19%. The specimen comprised CD8+ T cells sorted from blood, sampled at week 0. These receptor sequences come from a human donor with alopecia areata.

This rearrangement joins TRBV19 to TRBJ1-5; 7 bases map to TRBD1. Germline CDR1 LNHDA, CDR2 SQIVND (reference sequence). This CDR3 is 15 amino acids long. V was pared by 6 bases and J by 0 bases, with 5 bases of the junction left unmatched. The CDR3 DNA reads TGTGCCAGTAGGATACAGGGGTATAGCAATCAGCCCCAGCATTTT. Translation: CASRIQGYSNQPQHF. Supplemented by reference TRBV19 and TRBJ1-5, the full variable domain reads DGGITQSPKYLFRKEGQNVTLSCEQNLNHDAMYWYRQDPGQGLRLIYYSQIVNDFQKGDIAEGYSVSREKKESFPLTVTSAQKNPTAFYLCASRIQGYSNQPQHFGDGTRLSIL.

The V and J genes are TRBV29-1 and TRBJ2-7; 10 bases fit TRBD1. This CDR3 has 14 amino acids. V trimming: 6 bases; J trimming: 0 bases; junction bases outside the gene matches: 5. Looked up from germline, CDR1 is SQVTM and CDR2 is ANQGSEA. CDR3 sequence reads: CSVEGQGSSYEQYF. In DNA, the CDR3 is TGCAGCGTCGAGGGACAGGGGAGCTCCTACGAGCAGTACTTC.

This clone was seen more than once but under ten times. The chain combines TRBV5-1 with TRBJ1-1; no definite D call. Trimming removed 4 bases from V and 3 bases from J, with 7 bases in between. Germline V lookup: CDR1 SGHRS, CDR2 YFSETQ. The CDR3 totals 12 residues. CDR3 protein: CASSTGDTEAFF. The CDR3 DNA sequence: TGCGCCAGCAGCACGGGAGACACTGAAGCTTTCTTT.

The chain carries TRBV30 and TRBJ1-6, with D possibly matching TRBD1 (6 bases). V gave up 4 bases and J gave up 7 bases, with 11 bases separating them. Germline V gene sequence: CDR1 GTSNPN, CDR2 SVGIG (reference sequence). This CDR3 spans 13 amino acids. The CDR3, as DNA: TGTGCCTGGACGGGACACCCAAATTCACCCCTCCACTTT. Protein sequence: CAWTGHPNSPLHF.